This TCR beta chain was sequenced during a study of regulatory T cells in long-lasting Graves disease. This clonotype was observed at least ten times. No antigen is known for it. The study's findings and limits: Comparison showed that persistent patients shared more public clonotypes (roughly 2,700) than new patients (about 970).

Sequencing libraries for TCR beta were prepared with iRepertoire HTBI primers and Arm-PCR of CDR3 regions. TCRdb reprocessed the multiplex PCR reads with MiXCR, giving one entry per CDR3 protein. Here the sample spans more than 450,000 distinct CDR3 sequences, around 12% being singletons. V was pared by 6 bases and J by 6 bases, with 14 bases between. This CDR3 region has 12 residues. Germline V gene lookup returns CDR1 DFQATT and CDR2 SNEGSKA (reference sequence). Time point given: newly diagnosed GD, antithyroid drugs for less than 3 months. PBMC-extracted RNA yielded the TCR library. Another study also made use of these data, one on T cells in Graves' hyperthyroidism and ophthalmopathy. That source notes: Graves' hyperthyroidism was deemed stable given no ophthalmopathy progression within 18 months. TCR CDR3 regions were first amplified by RT-PCR with HTBI primers.

This rearrangement joins TRBV20-1 to TRBJ1-1; D might be TRBD1 (6 bases). Sequences were derived from peripheral blood mononuclear cells (PBMCs), sampled at new diagnosis, from a patient treated with antithyroid drugs. The TCR sequence derives from a woman in her twenties or thirties with Graves disease. CDR3 region: CSAPQGYSEAFF. In DNA, the CDR3 is TGCAGTGCGCCACAGGGTTATTCTGAAGCTTTCTTT.